Sequencing of this T cell receptor beta chain was carried out in a study of shared clonotypes between healthy human individuals. The donors, all of them Caucasian adults, lived in Nashville, Tennessee. The method was immunoSEQ multiplex PCR; TCRdb's version includes in-frame clones alone and lacks a portion of them. The sample includes about 480,000 clones, 60% to 80% of them seen just once. The sequenced sample consisted of PBMCs. The sequence came from a woman between 35 and 50 years old in good health. Some clones in this sample may be carry-over from other donors' samples.

This CDR3 is CASSQATADFTETQYF. CDR3 coding DNA: TGTGCCAGCAGCCAAGCTACAGCCGACTTCACAGAGACCCAGTACTTC. This chain connects TRBV4-2 to TRBJ2-5, with D hard to call. This CDR3 has 16 residues. Germline-derived CDR1 and CDR2 are LGHNA and YNFKEQ. V was shortened by 1 base and J by 4 bases, with 16 bases between the two germline ends.